These 4 T cell receptor beta chains came from one sample sequenced in a study of somatic mutations in cytotoxic T cells in rheumatoid arthritis. Repertoires were generated with immunoSEQ multiplex PCR, while TCRdb's copy carries only in-frame clones and drops some. The table lists fewer than 20,000 clones, more than 75% of them singletons. Sequencing input: CD8+ T cells sorted from blood. These receptor sequences come from a woman between 45 and 65 years old with rheumatoid arthritis.

The V call is TRBV5-4, the J call TRBJ2-3; the D gene is possibly TRBD2 (7 bases). The CDR3 length is 14 residues. Germline assignment: CDR1 SGHNT and CDR2 YYREEE (reference sequence). With 7 bases removed from V and 2 bases from J, the gap between germline ends came to 14 bases. The CDR3 loop is CASGGGGSTDTQYF. The CDR3 DNA is TGTGCCAGCGGAGGGGGGGGATCCACAGATACGCAGTATTTT.

The chain joins TRBV9 to TRBJ2-2; 9 nucleotides align to TRBD2. With V trimmed by 1 base and J by 5 bases, 3 bases remained unmatched. CDR3 length: 15 residues. Germline V gene sequence: CDR1 SGDLS, CDR2 YYNGEE. DNA of the CDR3: TGTGCCAGCAGCGTAACTAGCGGGCTAACCGGGGAGCTGTTTTTT. It specifies CASSVTSGLTGELFF.

The rearrangement links TRBV6-6 to TRBJ1-4; D not certain. This CDR3 contains 13 residues. Germline V lookup: CDR1 MNHNY, CDR2 SVGAGI (reference sequence). V dropped 2 bases and J dropped 6 bases, with 7 bases sitting between them. This chain's CDR3 is CASSYAAYEKLFF. The CDR3 DNA reads as TGTGCCAGCAGTTACGCGGCCTATGAAAAACTGTTTTTT.

The rearrangement links TRBV7-9 to TRBJ2-5; 11 bases are shared with TRBD2. After removal of 5 bases from V and 2 bases from J, the junction contained 4 bases not matched to a gene. This CDR3 has 15 residues. CDR1 and CDR2 (germline): SEHNR, FQNEAQ (reference sequence). CDR3 sequence: CASSPGLAAQETQYF. The CDR3 coding sequence is TGTGCCAGCAGCCCGGGACTAGCGGCTCAAGAGACCCAGTACTTC.